These 27 T cell receptor beta chains were all obtained from the same sample, sequenced in a study of human T cells and chemical hapten exposure. The time point: pre-sensitization, week 0. Treatment specified: therapeutic diphenylcyclopropenone sensitization with weekly scalp DPC. Each CDR3 protein gets one entry after TCRdb re-called the RACE reads with MiXCR. The repertoire holds more than 250,000 distinct CDR3 sequences, with roughly 7.7% as singletons. The sample was whole blood, taken in connection with sensitization to the hapten diphenylcyclopropenone (DPC). The receptor set was obtained from a man younger than 35 with alopecia areata. Some clones in this sample may be carry-over from other donors' samples.

V gene TRBV9 combines with J gene TRBJ1-1, with D maybe TRBD1 (6 bases). V shed 9 bases and J shed 4 bases, with 16 bases lying between them. Germline V gives CDR1 SGDLS, CDR2 YYNGEE. CDR3 length equals 13 residues. The DNA of the CDR3 is TGTGCCACCGGAGAGGTCAGGGGCACTGAAGCTTTCTTT. Protein sequence: CATGEVRGTEAFF. The full variable domain, its missing parts supplied by reference TRBV9 and TRBJ1-1, is DSGVTQTPKHLITATGQRVTLRCSPRSGDLSVYWYQQSLDQGLQFLIQYYNGEERAKGNILERFSAQQFPDLHSELNLSSLELGDSALYFCATGEVRGTEAFFGQGTRLTVV.

This clonotype showed up just a few times. This chain uses TRBV6-2 or TRBV6-3 with TRBJ2-1, with 13 bases that match TRBD2. The V gene's germline CDR1 is MNHEY and CDR2 SVGEGT. V lost 4 bases, J lost 9 bases, and 6 bases stayed unmatched. CDR3 length: 15 amino acids. The CDR3 nucleotides are TGTGCCAGCAGTTTGACTAGCGGGGGGCCTGGTGAGCAGTTCTTC. Encoded protein: CASSLTSGGPGEQFF.

The rearrangement uses TRBV7-8 and TRBJ1-6; tentative D call: TRBD1 (6 bases). Trimming took 2 bases from V and 7 from J, leaving 9 bases between them. This CDR3 spans 14 amino acids. Germline CDR1 reads SGHVS; CDR2 reads FQNEAQ. CDR3 coding DNA: TGTGCCAGCAGCTTATCGGGGGCCAATTCACCCCTCCACTTT. This translates into CASSLSGANSPLHF.

The chain combines TRBV10-2 with TRBJ1-1; D uncertain. Germline loops: CDR1 WSHSY, CDR2 SAAADI. V lost 1 base and J lost 0, with 3 bases in between. The CDR3 covers 13 residues. The CDR3 bases are TGCGCCAGCAGTGAGTATATGAACACTGAAGCTTTCTTT. This encodes CASSEYMNTEAFF.

CDR3 residues: CASSEGQGAPYGYTF. The CDR3 nucleotides read TGTGCCAGCAGCGAGGGACAGGGGGCACCCTATGGCTACACCTTC. The rearrangement uses TRBV12-3 or TRBV12-4 and TRBJ1-2, with TRBD1 matching 12 bases. V shed 6 bases and J 4 bases; nucleotides not matched to a gene: 6. CDR3 length: 15 amino acids.

The chain is built from TRBV27 and TRBJ2-7; possible D gene TRBD2, 5 bases. V shed 5 bases and J shed 3 bases, with 11 bases lying between them. The CDR3 contains 13 residues. From germline, CDR1 is MNHEY and CDR2 SMNVEV (reference sequence). The CDR3 spells CASSTGSNYEQYF. CDR3 coding DNA: TGTGCCAGCAGTACGGGGTCTAACTACGAGCAGTACTTC.

CDR3 DNA: TGTGCCAGCAGCCTGCGGGGAAATAACGAGTATTTT. Its protein product is CASSLRGNNEYF. This rearrangement joins TRBV14 to TRBJ2-3; TRBD2 is a possible D gene (6 bases). The CDR3 extends over 12 amino acids. V lost 4 bases and J 13 bases, leaving 15 bases between the germline ends. The germline CDR1 and CDR2 sequences are SGHDN and FVKESK. Looking up the rest from reference TRBV14 and TRBJ2-3 gives the full variable domain: EAGVTQFPSHSVIEKGQTVTLRCDPISGHDNLYWYRRVMGKEIKFLLHFVKESKQDESGMPNNRFLAERTGGTYSTLKVQPAELEDSGVYFCASSLRGNNEYFGPGTRLTVL.

The V gene is TRBV9, the J gene TRBJ1-5, with 9 bases identical to TRBD1. This CDR3 contains 15 residues. Germline-derived CDR1 and CDR2 are SGDLS and YYNGEE. V shed 0 bases and J 7 bases; nucleotides not matched to a gene: 5. The CDR3 loop is CASSVGDRVGQPQHF. In nucleotides, the CDR3 is TGTGCCAGCAGCGTAGGGGACAGGGTCGGACAGCCCCAGCATTTT.

This clonotype was seen more than once but under ten times. The chain combines TRBV4-3 with TRBJ2-3; D is perhaps TRBD2 (5 bases). Germline V lookup: CDR1 LGHNA, CDR2 YSLEER. V lost 2 bases and J lost 5, with 8 bases in between. The CDR3 has 13 residues. CDR3 in amino acids: CASSQMGVDTQYF. For the CDR3, the DNA is TGCGCCAGCAGCCAAATGGGAGTAGATACGCAGTATTTT.

This clonotype was observed at least ten times. This chain uses TRBV29-1 with TRBJ1-2, with TRBD1 matching 9 bases. The J segment lost 4 bases and the V segment lost 4 bases, leaving 10 bases of the junction unmatched. The CDR3 loop spans 15 amino acids. Germline CDR1 is SQVTM and CDR2 is ANQGSEA. The CDR3 sequence is CSVAYPQGAGYGYTF. The CDR3 bases are TGCAGCGTTGCCTACCCACAGGGGGCGGGCTATGGCTACACCTTC.

The chain is built from TRBV6-6 and TRBJ1-6; D may be TRBD1 (6 bases). Trimming removed 2 bases at V and 11 bases at J, with 13 bases between. CDR3 length equals 14 residues. Germline CDR1 reads MNHNY; CDR2 reads SVGAGI (reference sequence). The CDR3 nucleotides read TGTGCCAGCAGTTACCAGGGGAGTGGAACACCCCTCCACTTT. Its protein product is CASSYQGSGTPLHF.

The rearrangement joins TRBV2 to TRBJ1-2; the D gene is possibly TRBD1 (5 bases). CDR3 length: 13 amino acids. The germline CDR1 and CDR2 sequences are SNHLY and FYNNEI. V lost 7 bases and J lost 4, with 13 bases in between. The CDR3, as DNA: TGTGCCAGCAAACAGGTTTTCAGCTATGGCTACACCTTC. This codes for CASKQVFSYGYTF.

The CDR3 protein is CASSLTRLLGTQYF. In DNA, the CDR3 is TGTGCCAGCAGTTTAACCCGTCTCCTCGGGACCCAGTACTTC. The rearrangement joins TRBV27 to TRBJ2-5; D unresolved. The V gene lost 2 bases and the J gene lost 7 bases, with 14 bases spanning the gap. The CDR3 has 14 amino acids. Germline CDR1 and CDR2: MNHEY and SMNVEV (reference sequence).

The chain recombines TRBV7-3 with TRBJ2-5, with a tentative D call TRBD2 (5 bases). V was shortened by 5 bases and J by 2 bases, with 15 bases between the two germline ends. This CDR3 contains 15 residues. Germline V lookup: CDR1 SGHTA, CDR2 FQGTGA. DNA for the CDR3: TGTGCCAGCAGCGCGTCGGGGATGGCTCAAGAGACCCAGTACTTC. Protein product: CASSASGMAQETQYF.

The V and J genes are TRBV6-6 and TRBJ2-6; no clear D. Trimming took off 0 bases at V and 0 bases at J, with 9 bases between the two ends. CDR3 length: 17 amino acids. CDR1 and CDR2 (germline): MNHNY, SVGAGI (reference sequence). The CDR3 here is CASSYSGRSSGANVLTF. As DNA, the CDR3 is TGTGCCAGCAGTTACTCCGGCCGCAGCTCTGGGGCCAACGTCCTGACTTTC.

This clonotype was detected ten times or more. V is TRBV3-1 and J is TRBJ2-7; 8 nucleotides match TRBD1. This CDR3 has 13 residues. Germline V lookup: CDR1 LGHDT, CDR2 YNNKEL (reference sequence). Unmatched junction bases numbered 3, after V lost 3 bases and J lost 5 bases. This CDR3 is CASSQSDRDEQYV. The CDR3 bases are TGTGCCAGCAGCCAGTCGGACAGGGACGAGCAGTACGTC.

The chain joins TRBV5-1 to TRBJ2-3; 9 nucleotides match TRBD2. The CDR3 sequence is 16 residues long. Germline V gene lookup returns CDR1 SGHRS and CDR2 YFSETQ. Germline trimming cut 0 bases from V and 2 bases from J; bases unmatched to any gene: 4. CDR3 sequence (DNA): TGCGCCAGCAGCTTGGCTCCTAGCGGGGACACAGATACGCAGTATTTT. It is translated as CASSLAPSGDTDTQYF. Complete variable domain (other parts from reference TRBV5-1 and TRBJ2-3): KAGVTQTPRYLIKTRGQQVTLSCSPISGHRSVSWYQQTPGQGLQFLFEYFSETQRNKGNFPGRFSGRQFSNSRSEMNVSTLELGDSALYLCASSLAPSGDTDTQYFGPGTRLTVL.

The chain employs TRBV25-1 and TRBJ2-7; either TRBD1 or TRBD2 may fit D (5 bases each). The CDR3 runs 16 residues. Trimming left V 0 bases short and J 3 bases short, with 15 bases between. Germline V gives CDR1 MGHDK, CDR2 SYGVNS. For the CDR3, the DNA is TGTGCCAGCAGTGAATATAAAGGGACGGATCACTACGAGCAGTACGTC. Protein: CASSEYKGTDHYEQYV.

This clonotype was recorded a few times. J is TRBJ2-2 and V is TRBV10-3; D is undetermined. From germline, CDR1 is ENHRY and CDR2 SYGVKD. The CDR3 totals 10 residues. V lost 8 bases and J 4 bases, leaving 2 bases between the germline ends. The DNA for the CDR3 is TGTGCCATCTTCACCGGGGAGCTGTTTTTT. It yields the protein CAIFTGELFF.

Ten or more counts support this clonotype. The gene calls are TRBV29-1 and TRBJ2-2; D might be TRBD1 or TRBD2, each matching 5 bases. V was clipped by 7 bases and J by 13 bases, with 25 bases between them. Per the germline V gene, CDR1 is SQVTM and CDR2 is ANQGSEA. This CDR3 region has 14 residues. CDR3: CSAGWDGRPIWLFF. The CDR3 region has the DNA TGCAGCGCCGGATGGGACGGAAGGCCCATTTGGCTGTTTTTT.

In this sample, this clonotype turned up a few times. The V call is TRBV6-2 or TRBV6-3, the J call TRBJ2-5; D is unresolved. Germline lookup yields CDR1 MNHEY and CDR2 SVGEGT. This CDR3 spans 15 amino acids. Trimming removed 7 bases at V and 5 bases at J, with 20 bases between. The CDR3 sequence is CASIVSQVYGETQYF. CDR3 nucleotides: TGTGCCAGCATAGTCTCCCAGGTTTATGGCGAGACCCAGTACTTC.

This clonotype was observed a handful of times. The rearrangement links TRBV10-3 to TRBJ2-1; D may be TRBD1 (6 bases). Trimming left V 0 bases short and J 6 bases short, with 6 bases between. The CDR3 totals 13 residues. The germline V gene encodes CDR1 ENHRY and CDR2 SYGVKD. The CDR3, as DNA: TGTGCCATCAGTGAGTCGGGGGCCAATGAGCAGTTCTTC. It yields the protein CAISESGANEQFF.

This clonotype was observed at least ten times. The chain recombines TRBV20-1 with TRBJ1-5, with D perhaps TRBD1 (6 bases). CDR3 length: 14 amino acids. Germline CDR1 reads DFQATT; CDR2 reads SNEGSKA (reference sequence). V dropped 0 bases and J dropped 6 bases, with 12 bases sitting between them. The CDR3 nucleotides are TGCAGTGCTAGAGAAGACAGGTCGGGTCAGCCCCAGCATTTT. As protein: CSAREDRSGQPQHF.

This clonotype has more than one count but fewer than ten. The chain has TRBV24-1 and TRBJ2-1; maybe TRBD1 (6 bases). Trimming cost V 4 bases and J 7 bases, with 22 bases left between them. This CDR3 has 17 amino acids. CDR1 and CDR2 (germline): KGHDR, SFDVKD. CDR3 in DNA: TGTGCCACCAGTGAGGAAAGGACAGAAATTATACTAAATGAGCAGTTCTTC. Protein product: CATSEERTEIILNEQFF.

This clonotype was found a few times. The chain joins TRBV6-6 to TRBJ1-2, with a possible D match to TRBD1 (6 bases). The germline V and J ends were trimmed by 5 bases and 1 base, with 20 bases remaining between them. The germline V gene encodes CDR1 MNHNY and CDR2 SVGAGI (reference sequence). This CDR3 has 17 residues. The CDR3 nucleotides are TGTGCCAGCAGTGGGCAGGACACAGGGACCAATAACTATGGCTACACCTTC. Protein: CASSGQDTGTNNYGYTF.

The V call is TRBV12-3 or TRBV12-4, the J call TRBJ1-2, with 10 bases lining up with TRBD1. The J segment lost 14 bases and the V segment lost 5 bases, leaving 8 bases of the junction unmatched. This CDR3 has 12 amino acids. Here the CDR3 reads CASSPGQGRGTF. CDR3 DNA sequence: TGTGCCAGCAGTCCGGGACAGGGGAGAGGAACCTTC.

This clonotype was found a few times. V gene TRBV20-1 combines with J gene TRBJ2-2; the match to TRBD2 covers 7 bases. Germline loops: CDR1 DFQATT, CDR2 SNEGSKA (reference sequence). CDR3 length equals 15 residues. V shed 3 bases, J shed 4 bases, and the junction held 8 bases outside the gene matches. CDR3 sequence: CSASFPGGGTGELFF. The CDR3 nucleotides read TGCAGTGCTAGTTTCCCTGGGGGGGGCACCGGGGAGCTGTTTTTT.